The clone carrying this T cell receptor (beta chain) has a handful of counts. The antigen is unknown. The data stem from a study of T cell repertoires in cytomegalovirus infection. Overall study: Selected CMV epitopes included recently identified HLA-C-restricted ones as well as well-studied HLA-B-restricted ones.

MiXCR was run by TCRdb on the reads, yielding one entry per CDR3 protein. Of roughly 700,000 distinct CDR3 sequences in the sample, roughly 33% were seen once. Overall study findings and caveats: There were carriers of CMV plus the relevant HLA, and cumulative public TCR beta family frequency identified them. Ex vivo, HLA-C-restricted CMV-specific TCR beta clonotypes prevailed over the rest of the response.

Germline V gives CDR1 MNHNS, CDR2 SASEGT. The CDR3 has 14 residues. V was trimmed by 1 base and J by 3 bases, leaving 9 bases between them. The material was cultured PBMCs, obtained from culture after CMV antigen stimulation. The genes are TRBV6-1 and TRBJ2-5; a possible D gene is TRBD2 (6 bases). The origin of this receptor is a human donor in good health (CMV status not recorded). Some clones in this sample may be carry-over from other donors' samples. CDR3 bases: TGTGCCAGCAGTGAAGGGGAGGCCAAAGAGACCCAGTACTTC. The encoded protein is CASSEGEAKETQYF.